The 2 T cell receptor beta chains below were found in one sample sequenced in a study of regulatory T cells in long-lasting Graves disease. This sample's time point: persistent/refractory GD, antithyroid drugs over 5 years with positive TRAb. Generation of the TCR library employed RNA extracted from PBMCs. Library construction for TCR beta used iRepertoire HTBI primers and Arm-PCR of CDR3 regions. One entry per CDR3 protein, called by TCRdb with MiXCR from the multiplex PCR reads. This sample has approximately 400,000 distinct CDR3 sequences; roughly a quarter occur once, and the top ten carry roughly 26%. Sequences were derived from peripheral blood mononuclear cells (PBMCs), sampled when the disease was refractory, from a patient treated with antithyroid drugs. The origin of the receptors is a female donor with Graves disease.

The rearrangement joins TRBV5-1 to TRBJ2-3; 7 nucleotides align to TRBD2. Trimming cost V 1 base and J 4 bases; bases outside gene matches: 9. The CDR3 runs to 16 residues. The V gene's germline CDR1 is SGHRS and CDR2 YFSETQ. The chain's CDR3 is CASSLKLRGSADTQYF. Written as DNA, the CDR3 is TGCGCCAGCAGCTTGAAGTTACGCGGGAGTGCAGATACGCAGTATTTT.

This clonotype was seen many times. The chain employs TRBV27 and TRBJ1-6, with 8 bases aligning to TRBD1. The germline CDR1 and CDR2 sequences are MNHEY and SMNVEV (reference sequence). The J segment lost 6 bases and the V segment lost 6 bases, leaving 13 bases of the junction unmatched. This CDR3 contains 17 residues. In DNA, the CDR3 is TGTGCCAGCAGAATAATAACAGGGGGAATAAGTAATTCACCCCTCCACTTT. Protein sequence: CASRIITGGISNSPLHF.